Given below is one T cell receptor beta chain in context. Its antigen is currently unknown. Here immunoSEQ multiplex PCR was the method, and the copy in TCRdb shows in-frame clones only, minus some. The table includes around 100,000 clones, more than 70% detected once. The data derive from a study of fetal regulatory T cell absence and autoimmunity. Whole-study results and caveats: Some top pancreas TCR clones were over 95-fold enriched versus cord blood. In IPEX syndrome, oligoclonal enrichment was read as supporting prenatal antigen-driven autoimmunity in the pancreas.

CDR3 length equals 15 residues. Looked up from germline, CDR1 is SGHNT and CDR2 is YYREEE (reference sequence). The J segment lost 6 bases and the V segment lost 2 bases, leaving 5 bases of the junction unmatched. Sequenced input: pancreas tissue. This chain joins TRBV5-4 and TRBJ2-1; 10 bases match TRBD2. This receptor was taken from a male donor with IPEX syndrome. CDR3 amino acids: CASSLLAGSPNEQFF. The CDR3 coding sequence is TGTGCCAGCAGCTTACTAGCGGGGTCCCCCAATGAGCAGTTCTTC.